Below are 22 T cell receptor beta chains sequenced from a single sample in a study of blood T cell repertoires in COVID-19. The method was immunoSEQ multiplex PCR; TCRdb's version includes in-frame clones alone and lacks a portion of them. This sample has fewer than 250,000 clones, with 70% to 90% found just once. Source material: peripheral blood. Receptors originate from a man in his thirties or forties with COVID-19, enrolled during active disease.

The CDR3 reads CASSLRSYRGQETQYF. CDR3 nucleotides: TGCGCCAGCAGCTTGAGATCTTACAGGGGGCAAGAGACCCAGTACTTC. This sequence joins TRBV5-1 and TRBJ2-5, with 8 positions matching TRBD1. The CDR3 consists of 16 residues. The junction had 7 bases not matched to a gene; V was cut back by 1 base and J by 2 bases. Germline V lookup: CDR1 SGHRS, CDR2 YFSETQ.

J is TRBJ1-1 and V is TRBV6-2 or TRBV6-3; TRBD1 is a possible D gene (5 bases). CDR1 and CDR2 (germline): MNHEY, SVGEGT. V was shortened by 2 bases and J by 5 bases, with 12 bases between the two germline ends. CDR3 size: 14 residues. CDR3 loop: CASSYPREGTEAFF. The CDR3 DNA sequence: TGTGCCAGCAGTTACCCCAGGGAAGGGACTGAAGCTTTCTTT.

This chain links TRBV7-2 with TRBJ1-2, with D perhaps TRBD1 (6 bases). Germline V gene lookup returns CDR1 SGHTA and CDR2 FQGNSA. V was trimmed by 4 bases and J by 7 bases, leaving 19 bases between them. The CDR3 extends over 15 amino acids. The CDR3 coding sequence is TGTGCCAGCAGCTATGCTCAGGGGAAAGGAGGTGGCTACACCTTC. Protein product: CASSYAQGKGGGYTF.

The chain carries TRBV24-1 and TRBJ1-2; D unresolved. The germline CDR1 and CDR2 sequences are KGHDR and SFDVKD. The length of the CDR3 is 15 residues. V dropped 0 bases and J dropped 5 bases, with 12 bases sitting between them. CDR3 sequence reads: CATSDLGAGGYGYTF. The CDR3 DNA reads as TGTGCCACCAGTGATTTGGGAGCTGGTGGATATGGCTACACCTTC.

This chain connects TRBV7-9 to TRBJ1-4; D is unresolved. The CDR3 runs 13 residues. V was pared by 5 bases and J by 3 bases, with 7 bases between. Germline values: CDR1 SEHNR, CDR2 FQNEAQ (reference sequence). This CDR3 reads CASSENPNEKLFF. The CDR3 DNA sequence: TGTGCCAGCAGCGAGAACCCTAATGAAAAACTGTTTTTT.

V and J are TRBV19 and TRBJ2-7, with D possibly TRBD1 on 5 matching bases. The V end lost 3 bases, the J end lost 0 bases, and 9 bases lay between the germline ends. This CDR3 comprises 14 residues. CDR1 LNHDA and CDR2 SQIVND come from the germline V gene (reference sequence). CDR3 amino acids: CASSISDNSYEQYF. In DNA, the CDR3 is TGTGCCAGTAGTATTTCGGACAACTCCTACGAGCAGTACTTC.

This clone was counted between two and nine times. The J gene is TRBJ2-6, the V gene TRBV3-1 (or the pseudogene TRBV3-2); 14 nucleotides match TRBD2. Germline V gene sequence: CDR1 LGHDT, CDR2 YNNKEL (reference sequence). V lost 0 bases to trimming and J lost 4 bases; unmatched junction nucleotides: 14. The CDR3 runs 22 residues. CDR3 DNA: TGTGCCAGCAGCCAAGATCTACCCTTTCTGGGACTAGCGGGGGCGGGGGCCAACGTCCTGACTTTC. It is translated as CASSQDLPFLGLAGAGANVLTF.

This rearrangement joins TRBV9 to TRBJ2-7; D is ambiguous. CDR3 length: 15 amino acids. Trimming cost V 2 bases and J 1 base, with 13 bases left between them. Looked up from germline, CDR1 is SGDLS and CDR2 is YYNGEE. The CDR3 bases are TGTGCCAGCAGCGTGTCTGGCTCCATTTCCTACGAGCAGTACTTC. Its translation: CASSVSGSISYEQYF. The complete variable domain, with remaining parts taken from reference TRBV9 and TRBJ2-7, reads DSGVTQTPKHLITATGQRVTLRCSPRSGDLSVYWYQQSLDQGLQFLIQYYNGEERAKGNILERFSAQQFPDLHSELNLSSLELGDSALYFCASSVSGSISYEQYFGPGTRLTVT.

This clone was detected only a few times. The chain recombines TRBV2 with TRBJ1-4, with D possibly matching TRBD1 (5 bases). This CDR3 contains 14 residues. V was shortened by 9 bases and J by 4 bases, with 15 bases between the two germline ends. CDR1 and CDR2 from the germline V gene are SNHLY and FYNNEI. Here the CDR3 reads CASIQGGLNEKLFF. CDR3 DNA sequence: TGTGCCAGTATCCAGGGAGGGCTTAATGAAAAACTGTTTTTT.

This clone was seen only once. V is TRBV7-3 and J is TRBJ2-2; D is possibly TRBD2 (5 bases). V was pared by 2 bases and J by 12 bases, with 10 bases between. The length of the CDR3 is 12 residues. CDR1 and CDR2 (germline): SGHTA, FQGTGA. Here the CDR3 DNA reads TGTGCCAGCAGCTTATTTGGAGGCAAGCTGTTTTTT. It encodes CASSLFGGKLFF. Combining the CDR3 with reference TRBV7-3 and TRBJ2-2 gives the whole variable domain GAGVSQTPSNKVTEKGKYVELRCDPISGHTALYWYRQSLGQGPEFLIYFQGTGAADDSGLPNDRFFAVRPEGSVSTLKIQRTERGDSAVYLCASSLFGGKLFFGEGSRLTVL.

This chain uses TRBV2 with TRBJ2-7; D gene uncertain. Trimming shortened V by 3 bases and J by 5 bases, and 11 bases separated the two germline ends. The CDR3 is 13 amino acids. CDR1 is SNHLY, CDR2 FYNNEI, per germline. The CDR3 coding sequence is TGTGCCAGCAGTGAGACTTCAATCCACGAGCAGTACTTC. Its translation: CASSETSIHEQYF.

The V and J genes are TRBV6-2 or TRBV6-3 and TRBJ2-7, with a possible D match to TRBD1 (5 bases). The CDR3 loop spans 17 amino acids. Between the trimmed V and J ends, which lost 4 bases and 0 bases, there was a span of 19 bases. CDR1 and CDR2 from the germline V gene are MNHEY and SVGEGT. Written as DNA, the CDR3 is TGTGCCAGCAGTTCCCCGTCCCAAGGGGCACCCTCCTACGAGCAGTACTTC. It yields the protein CASSSPSQGAPSYEQYF.

This chain joins TRBV27 and TRBJ1-2, with 7 bases that match TRBD1. The length of the CDR3 is 14 residues. V lost 1 base and J lost 3; bases outside the gene matches: 2. Germline lookup yields CDR1 MNHEY and CDR2 SMNVEV (reference sequence). Here the CDR3 DNA reads TGTGCCAGCAGTTTATTCCAGGGGGACTATGGCTACACCTTC. Amino acids: CASSLFQGDYGYTF.

The table lists this clone with a count of one. This sequence joins TRBV5-5 and TRBJ2-7; possibly TRBD2 for D (7 bases). V was pared by 0 bases and J by 0 bases, with 16 bases between. Germline V gene lookup returns CDR1 SGHKS and CDR2 YYEKEE (reference sequence). CDR3 length: 17 amino acids. In nucleotides, the CDR3 is TGTGCCAGCAGCTTGGCCCTCCGGGGAGGGGGCTCCTACGAGCAGTACTTC. Amino acid sequence: CASSLALRGGGSYEQYF.

The V and J genes are TRBV19 and TRBJ1-2; possible D gene TRBD1, 6 bases. Germline loops: CDR1 LNHDA, CDR2 SQIVND (reference sequence). The germline V and J ends were trimmed by 6 bases and 5 bases, with 19 bases remaining between them. This CDR3 region has 15 residues. CDR3 sequence: CASSLGTRTAYGYTF. The DNA for the CDR3 is TGTGCCAGTAGCCTCGGCACTAGGACAGCTTATGGCTACACCTTC.

The CDR3: CASNHRASYEQYF. In DNA, the CDR3 is TGTGCCAGCAACCACAGGGCGTCCTACGAGCAGTACTTC. The V gene is TRBV6-4, the J gene TRBJ2-7, with a weak D call TRBD1 (6 bases). The V end was cut by 7 bases, the J end by 1 base, with 11 bases between. The CDR3 extends over 13 amino acids. Germline V lookup: CDR1 MRHNA, CDR2 SNTAGT.

The chain uses TRBV29-1 and TRBJ2-1, with 7 bases lining up with TRBD2. CDR1 SQVTM and CDR2 ANQGSEA come from the germline V gene. The CDR3 spans 15 residues. After removal of 4 bases from V and 6 bases from J, the junction contained 12 bases not matched to a gene. In DNA form, the CDR3 reads TGCAGCGTTGTCAGGAGCGGGAAAGGGTCCAATGAGCAGTTCTTC. The encoded protein is CSVVRSGKGSNEQFF.

The chain recombines TRBV6-6 with TRBJ1-3; unclear D gene. Trimming stripped 2 bases from V and 4 bases from J, with 6 bases between. Germline V gives CDR1 MNHNY, CDR2 SVGAGI (reference sequence). The CDR3 loop spans 13 amino acids. CDR3 coding DNA: TGTGCCAGCAGTTACGCGGGAGGAAACACCATATATTTT. This sequence encodes CASSYAGGNTIYF.

The chain uses TRBV7-2 and TRBJ1-2; a possible D gene is TRBD1 (6 bases). Trimming stripped 5 bases from V and 7 bases from J, with 14 bases between. The germline CDR1 and CDR2 sequences are SGHTA and FQGNSA. CDR3 length: 13 amino acids. CDR3 in DNA: TGTGCCAGCAGCCCCCTCCGGGGGGCTGGCTACACCTTC. This gives the protein CASSPLRGAGYTF. Together with reference TRBV7-2 and TRBJ1-2, the CDR3 gives the full variable domain: GAGVSQSPSNKVTEKGKDVELRCDPISGHTALYWYRQSLGQGLEFLIYFQGNSAPDKSGLPSDRFSAERTGGSVSTLTIQRTQQEDSAVYLCASSPLRGAGYTFGSGTRLTVV.

The CDR3 here is CASSRDRGANYGYTF. DNA of the CDR3: TGTGCCAGCAGCCGAGACAGGGGTGCTAACTATGGCTACACCTTC. V and J are TRBV11-2 and TRBJ1-2; 8 bases fit TRBD1. The CDR3 extends over 15 amino acids. The germline V gene has CDR1 SGHAT and CDR2 FQNNGV. Unmatched junction bases numbered 5, after V lost 5 bases and J lost 0 bases.

The chain joins TRBV3-1 (or the pseudogene TRBV3-2) to TRBJ2-2; TRBD2 agrees at 7 bases. CDR3 length equals 13 residues. Germline V lookup: CDR1 LGHDT, CDR2 YNNKEL (reference sequence). V lost 5 bases, J lost 6 bases, and 3 bases stayed unmatched. The CDR3 loop reads CASSFLAAGELFF. The CDR3 region has the DNA TGTGCCAGCAGCTTTCTAGCGGCCGGGGAGCTGTTTTTT.

V is TRBV7-9 and J is TRBJ2-7, with 9 nucleotides matching TRBD2. Germline loops: CDR1 SEHNR, CDR2 FQNEAQ (reference sequence). Germline trimming cut 1 base from V and 2 bases from J; bases unmatched to any gene: 6. This CDR3 comprises 16 residues. In nucleotides, the CDR3 is TGTGCCAGCAGCTTAGTCGGGCTAGCGGGGACCTACGAGCAGTACTTC. It codes for CASSLVGLAGTYEQYF.